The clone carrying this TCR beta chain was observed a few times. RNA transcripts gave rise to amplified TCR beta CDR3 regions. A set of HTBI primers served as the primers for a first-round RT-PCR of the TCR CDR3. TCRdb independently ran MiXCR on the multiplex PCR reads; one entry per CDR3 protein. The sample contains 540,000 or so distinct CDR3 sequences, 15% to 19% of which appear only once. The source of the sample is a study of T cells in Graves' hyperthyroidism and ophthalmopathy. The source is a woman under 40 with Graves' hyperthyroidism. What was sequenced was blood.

Here the CDR3 DNA reads TGCAGCGTTGAAATTTTTCGGTCCAAACAGGGCCATTACTATGGCTACACCTTC. It translates to CSVEIFRSKQGHYYGYTF. This chain uses TRBV29-1 with TRBJ1-2, with D possibly being TRBD1 (6 bases). This CDR3 spans 18 amino acids. The V gene lost 2 bases and the J gene lost 3 bases, with 25 bases spanning the gap. The germline V gene encodes CDR1 SQVTM and CDR2 ANQGSEA.